This is a list of T cell receptor beta chains from one sample in a study of cytomegalovirus exposure and HLA in healthy donors. Data came from immunoSEQ multiplex PCR; TCRdb stores just in-frame clones and leaves some out. This sample yields around 91,000 clones, of which approximately 89% are seen a single time; 9.2% belongs to the top ten. The specimen was PBMCs. Every receptor here comes from a man aged 30 to 45 in good health and CMV-seropositive. The CDR3 runs from the conserved cysteine through the conserved F or W. A D gene is named only where the DNA matches it firmly. Expanded clones are given a class, and other clones once, few, many or no size at all.

clone size | J gene | D gene | V gene | CDR3 protein | CDR3 DNA
- | TRBJ2-2 | TRBD2 | TRBV6-5 | CASSYSILAVRELFF | TGTGCCAGCAGTTACTCTATACTAGCGGTCAGGGAGCTGTTTTTT
- | TRBJ1-2 | TRBD1 | TRBV5-4 | CASSLAGGPNYGYTF | TGTGCCAGCAGCTTGGCAGGGGGCCCTAACTATGGCTACACCTTC
- | TRBJ2-5 | - | TRBV11-3 | CASSRGGVEETQYF | TGTGCCAGCAGCCGCGGAGGGGTGGAGGAGACCCAGTACTTC
- | TRBJ2-2 | TRBD1 | TRBV11-2 | CASSLAYRGSNTGELFF | TGTGCCAGCAGCTTAGCGTACAGGGGCTCGAACACCGGGGAGCTGTTTTTT
few | TRBJ2-2 | - | TRBV10-3 | CAISESRGNTGELFF | TGTGCCATCAGTGAGTCGCGGGGGAACACCGGGGAGCTGTTTTTT
- | TRBJ2-7 | TRBD1 | TRBV5-1 | CASSSLTGGRPYEQYF | TGCGCCAGCAGCTCCCTCACAGGGGGAAGGCCCTACGAGCAGTACTTC
- | TRBJ2-2 | TRBD1 | TRBV11-3 | CASSGTGAGELFF | TGTGCCAGCAGCGGGACAGGGGCCGGGGAGCTGTTTTTT
- | TRBJ2-1 | - | TRBV5-4 | CASSLGGPYNEQFF | TGTGCCAGCAGCTTGGGAGGCCCCTACAATGAGCAGTTCTTC
once | TRBJ2-1 | TRBD2 | TRBV7-9 | CASSTQRLAGVDEQFF | TGTGCCAGCAGCACCCAACGACTAGCGGGAGTAGATGAGCAGTTCTTC
- | TRBJ1-1 | TRBD1 | TRBV18 | CASSPRGTGGTEAFF | TGTGCCAGCTCACCACGGGGGACAGGGGGAACTGAAGCTTTCTTT
- | TRBJ2-5 | - | TRBV29-1 | CSVEDRVPETQYF | TGCAGCGTTGAAGATCGCGTGCCGGAGACCCAGTACTTC
- | TRBJ2-4 | TRBD2 | TRBV7-8 | CASSLYGRPFQYF | TGTGCCAGCAGCTTATACGGGAGGCCTTTCCAGTACTTC
- | TRBJ1-5 | - | TRBV7-9 | CASSLEGIQPQHF | TGTGCCAGCAGCTTAGAGGGGATTCAGCCCCAGCATTTT
- | TRBJ1-1 | - | TRBV5-1 | CASSLAGLEAFF | TGCGCCAGCAGCTTGGCCGGTCTCGAAGCTTTCTTT
- | TRBJ1-1 | - | TRBV28 | CASSLWTEAEAFF | TGTGCCAGCAGTTTATGGACGGAGGCTGAAGCTTTCTTT
- | TRBJ2-3 | TRBD2 | TRBV10-3 | CAIRFQTSETDTQYF | TGTGCCATCAGATTTCAGACTAGCGAAACAGATACGCAGTATTTT
- | TRBJ2-7 | TRBD2 | TRBV28 | CASSSGLAGIYEQYF | TGTGCCAGCAGTTCGGGACTAGCGGGAATCTACGAGCAGTACTTC
- | TRBJ2-1 | - | TRBV4-1 | CASSQAGVNNEQFF | TGCGCCAGCAGCCAAGCCGGGGTCAACAATGAGCAGTTCTTC
- | TRBJ2-7 | TRBD1 | TRBV15 | CATSRDNRGQDEQYF | TGTGCCACCAGCAGAGATAACAGGGGGCAGGACGAGCAGTACTTC
- | TRBJ2-7 | - | TRBV30 | CAWSWGGTWAEQYF | TGTGCCTGGAGTTGGGGGGGGACATGGGCCGAGCAGTACTTC
- | TRBJ1-2 | TRBD1 | TRBV6-5 | CASSSETGGGVYGYTF | TGTGCCAGCAGTTCAGAGACAGGGGGCGGAGTCTATGGCTACACCTTC
- | TRBJ1-5 | TRBD1 | TRBV30 | CAWSQNTGVRQPQHF | TGTGCCTGGAGTCAAAACACAGGGGTTCGACAGCCCCAGCATTTT
once | TRBJ2-2 | TRBD2 | TRBV11-3 | CASSFDTNPREGDTGELFF | TGTGCCAGCAGCTTTGATACAAACCCCCGGGAGGGGGACACCGGGGAGCTGTTTTTT
once | TRBJ2-7 | TRBD1 | TRBV7-8 | CASSFIGQGEHEQYF | TGTGCCAGCAGCTTCATCGGACAGGGGGAACACGAGCAGTACTTC
- | TRBJ2-7 | - | TRBV21-1 | CASSKAKYRATYEQYF | TGTGCCAGCAGCAAAGCGAAATACAGGGCCACCTACGAGCAGTACTTC
- | TRBJ2-1 | - | TRBV11-2 | CASSARDSPAQFF | TGTGCCAGCAGCGCGCGGGACTCCCCTGCGCAGTTCTTC
- | TRBJ2-7 | - | TRBV4-1 | CASSTVNEWYEQYF | TGCGCCAGCAGCACTGTAAACGAGTGGTACGAGCAGTACTTC
- | TRBJ2-7 | - | TRBV2 | CASRADGALPYEQYF | TGTGCCAGCAGGGCCGACGGAGCACTCCCCTACGAGCAGTACTTC
- | TRBJ2-1 | - | TRBV28 | CASQLRGSYNEQFF | TGTGCCAGCCAACTCAGGGGCTCCTACAATGAGCAGTTCTTC
- | TRBJ2-1 | TRBD2 | TRBV6-4 | CASSDSDETSGRYCEQFF | TGTGCCAGCAGTGACTCAGATGAGACTAGCGGGAGGTATTGTGAGCAGTTCTTC